Each of the 25 T cell receptor beta chains below was sequenced from the same sample in a study of response to subunit inactivated influenza vaccine. One entry per CDR3 protein results from TCRdb running MiXCR on the RT-PCR reads. The sample has about 610,000 distinct CDR3 sequences, 14% seen once. The material sequenced was PBMCs from blood, taken 11 to 12 days after vaccination. The receptor set was obtained from a man aged 50 or older who received an inactivated influenza vaccine.

This clonotype was seen repeatedly, ten times or more. CDR3 protein: CATLDRGSDNEQFF. CDR3 nucleotide sequence: TGTGCCACCCTCGACAGGGGGTCTGACAATGAGCAGTTCTTC. The chain couples TRBV10-3 to TRBJ2-1; TRBD1 matches at 9 bases. The junction had 9 bases not matched to a gene; V was cut back by 10 bases and J by 5 bases. The CDR3 loop spans 14 amino acids. Germline CDR1 ENHRY, CDR2 SYGVKD.

J is TRBJ2-5 and V is TRBV6-5; TRBD2 might be the D (6 bases). CDR1 MNHEY and CDR2 SVGAGI come from the germline V gene. V lost 7 bases and J 5 bases, leaving 17 bases between the germline ends. This CDR3 has 14 amino acids. CDR3 sequence (DNA): TGTGCCAGCACTTTTCTGGCGGGGATGGAGACCCAGTACTTC. Protein: CASTFLAGMETQYF.

V is TRBV4-3 and J is TRBJ2-1; maybe TRBD2 (7 bases). The germline V gene has CDR1 LGHNA and CDR2 YSLEER. Trimming pared 1 base from V and 7 bases from J, leaving 14 bases between. The CDR3 is 15 residues long. The CDR3 DNA sequence: TGCGCCAGCAGCCAAGTATGGGGGGGCCGGAATGAGCAGTTCTTC. It specifies CASSQVWGGRNEQFF.

This clonotype was counted between two and nine times. The chain carries TRBV5-1 and TRBJ2-1; a possible D gene is TRBD1 (5 bases). V gave up 0 bases and J gave up 6 bases, with 10 bases separating them. The CDR3 length is 14 residues. Germline-derived CDR1 and CDR2 are SGHRS and YFSETQ. CDR3 in amino acids: CASSLDSGINEQFF. CDR3 DNA sequence: TGCGCCAGCAGCTTGGATTCAGGGATCAATGAGCAGTTCTTC.

This sequence joins TRBV6-1 and TRBJ2-2, with TRBD1 matching 9 bases. The CDR3 loop spans 15 amino acids. Unmatched junction bases numbered 11, after V lost 8 bases and J lost 7 bases. Germline values: CDR1 MNHNS, CDR2 SASEGT. The CDR3: CASESGQGYGGELFF. DNA of the CDR3: TGTGCCAGCGAGTCGGGACAGGGATACGGCGGGGAGCTGTTTTTT.

This clonotype was counted a few times. V gene TRBV12-3 or TRBV12-4 combines with J gene TRBJ1-5; TRBD1 matches at 7 bases. This CDR3 spans 16 amino acids. The junction had 3 bases not matched to a gene; V was cut back by 0 bases and J by 1 base. CDR3 residues: CASSLAPQGSNQPQHF. The CDR3 nucleotides read TGTGCCAGCAGTTTAGCGCCACAGGGGAGCAATCAGCCCCAGCATTTT.

This chain links TRBV20-1 with TRBJ2-3; TRBD2 matches 8 bases. CDR1 DFQATT and CDR2 SNEGSKA come from the germline V gene (reference sequence). With V trimmed by 5 bases and J by 5 bases, 15 bases remained unmatched. The CDR3 sequence is 16 residues long. The CDR3 region has the DNA TGCAGTGCTCCTATCTTCAATAGCGGGGACCAAGATACGCAGTATTTT. Protein sequence: CSAPIFNSGDQDTQYF.

This clonotype was seen many times. CDR3 region: CASSAGQAANYGYTF. CDR3 bases: TGCGCCAGCAGCGCTGGACAGGCGGCTAACTATGGCTACACCTTC. The chain couples TRBV5-1 to TRBJ1-2, with TRBD1 identical over 7 bases. Trimming at V came to 4 bases and at J to 0 bases, leaving 6 bases not matched to a gene. This CDR3 has 15 residues. The germline gives CDR1 SGHRS, CDR2 YFSETQ.

This chain joins TRBV4-1 and TRBJ1-6, with D unresolved. The CDR3 extends over 16 amino acids. Between the trimmed V and J ends, which lost 0 bases and 8 bases, there was a span of 14 bases. Looked up from germline, CDR1 is MGHRA and CDR2 is YSYEKL. The CDR3 protein is CASSQEERMHYSPLHF. Here the CDR3 DNA reads TGCGCCAGCAGCCAAGAAGAACGGATGCATTATTCACCCCTCCACTTT.

This clonotype was recorded a few times. The CDR3 sequence is CASSPKPGHEYQETQYF. The CDR3, as DNA: TGTGCCAGCAGCCCCAAACCGGGACACGAGTACCAAGAGACCCAGTACTTC. The V call is TRBV5-6, the J call TRBJ2-5, with D perhaps matching TRBD1 (6 bases). Trimming removed 4 bases from V and 0 bases from J, with 19 bases in between. Germline assignment: CDR1 SGHDT and CDR2 YYEEEE. The CDR3 has 17 amino acids.

The chain has TRBV6-2 or TRBV6-3 and TRBJ2-1, with D perhaps assigned TRBD1 or TRBD2 (6 bases each). V was clipped by 2 bases and J by 9 bases, with 23 bases between them. Germline CDR1 reads MNHEY; CDR2 reads SVGEGT. This CDR3 is built from 17 residues. For the CDR3, the DNA is TGTGCCAGCAGTTACCGAGGGGGAGGCCCCGATTACGGTGAGCAGTTCTTC. It encodes CASSYRGGGPDYGEQFF.

This clonotype was observed a few times. The chain couples TRBV28 to TRBJ2-7, with a tentative D call TRBD1 (5 bases). This CDR3 has 14 amino acids. Germline CDR1 MDHEN, CDR2 SYDVKM. V was pared by 7 bases and J by 5 bases, with 18 bases between. CDR3 sequence: CASKSAGLYNEQYF. The CDR3 coding sequence is TGTGCCAGCAAGTCGGCAGGGCTCTACAACGAGCAGTACTTC.

This clonotype has more than one count but fewer than ten. The chain carries TRBV5-4 and TRBJ2-7, with TRBD2 as a possible D gene (6 bases). The CDR3 spans 13 residues. Trimming left V 5 bases short and J 4 bases short, with 13 bases between. Germline V gene sequence: CDR1 SGHNT, CDR2 YYREEE (reference sequence). This chain's CDR3 is CASRPDYTYEQYF. In DNA form, the CDR3 reads TGTGCCAGCAGGCCGGACTATACTTACGAGCAGTACTTC.

CDR3 in DNA: TGCGCCAGCAGCTTGGCATCTGGCGGTTACACAGATACGCAGTATTTT. Translation gives CASSLASGGYTDTQYF. The V gene is TRBV5-1, the J gene TRBJ2-3; D is ambiguous. Germline values: CDR1 SGHRS, CDR2 YFSETQ. The length of the CDR3 is 16 residues. Trimming stripped 0 bases from V and 2 bases from J, with 13 bases between.

V and J are TRBV20-1 and TRBJ2-5; 7 nucleotides line up with TRBD1. Unmatched junction bases numbered 4, after V lost 3 bases and J lost 3 bases. This CDR3 has 13 amino acids. The germline gives CDR1 DFQATT, CDR2 SNEGSKA (reference sequence). This CDR3 is CSASRQGKETQYF. Here the CDR3 DNA reads TGCAGTGCTAGTAGACAGGGAAAAGAGACCCAGTACTTC.

This clonotype was seen more than once but under ten times. J is TRBJ2-3 and V is TRBV5-1; 12 bases align to TRBD2. The germline gives CDR1 SGHRS, CDR2 YFSETQ. The ends lost 4 bases at V and 1 base at J; junction bases unmatched: 7. The CDR3 loop spans 17 amino acids. The CDR3 protein is CASSPYLAGGGTDTQYF. For the CDR3, the DNA is TGCGCCAGCAGCCCCTACCTAGCGGGGGGGGGCACAGATACGCAGTATTTT.

This clonotype was picked up a small number of times. The chain carries TRBV30 and TRBJ1-2; TRBD1 is a possible D gene (5 bases). V lost 0 bases and J 8 bases, leaving 16 bases between the germline ends. The V gene's germline CDR1 is GTSNPN and CDR2 SVGIG (reference sequence). The CDR3 length is 14 residues. In nucleotides, the CDR3 is TGTGCCTGGAGTGTATCTTTGCAGGGAGGCGGCTACACCTTC. Its translation is CAWSVSLQGGGYTF.

This clonotype was observed at least ten times. This chain connects TRBV20-1 to TRBJ1-3; D not certain. Deletions cut 3 bases from V and 7 bases from J, with 16 bases between. Germline CDR1 and CDR2: DFQATT and SNEGSKA (reference sequence). The CDR3 length is 14 residues. In DNA, the CDR3 is TGCAGTGCTAGGTTCCAGGACGGGTTCAACACCATATATTTT. This translates into CSARFQDGFNTIYF.

CDR3 residues: CASSPGGGSGANVLTF. Written as DNA, the CDR3 is TGTGCCAGCAGCCCCGGTGGGGGATCTGGGGCCAACGTCCTGACTTTC. The chain links TRBV3-1 to TRBJ2-6; D might be TRBD1 or TRBD2, each matching 5 bases. CDR1 and CDR2 from the germline V gene are LGHDT and YNNKEL (reference sequence). This CDR3 is built from 16 residues. V was clipped by 4 bases and J by 1 base, with 11 bases between them.

This clonotype came up a few times. The gene calls are TRBV25-1 and TRBJ2-1, with TRBD2 matching 14 bases. The CDR3 sequence is 17 residues long. CDR1 and CDR2 (germline): MGHDK, SYGVNS. J gave up 8 bases and V 3 bases, and 9 bases lay outside the gene matches. The CDR3: CASSEMGLAGDLDEQFF. The CDR3 DNA reads as TGTGCCAGCAGTGAGATGGGACTAGCGGGAGATTTAGATGAGCAGTTCTTC. The full variable domain, rest sourced from reference TRBV25-1 and TRBJ2-1, is EADIYQTPRYLVIGTGKKITLECSQTMGHDKMYWYQQDPGMELHLIHYSYGVNSTEKGDLSSESTVSRIRTEHFPLTLESARPSHTSQYLCASSEMGLAGDLDEQFFGPGTRLTVL.

This clonotype was counted only a few times. This rearrangement joins TRBV10-2 to TRBJ2-3; TRBD2 matches 8 bases. With V trimmed by 8 bases and J by 3 bases, 7 bases remained unmatched. This CDR3 has 14 residues. Germline V lookup: CDR1 WSHSY, CDR2 SAAADI. The CDR3 DNA sequence: TGCGCCAGCTGGAGCGGGAGAGGAACAGATACGCAGTATTTT. This gives the protein CASWSGRGTDTQYF.

This clonotype turned up a few times. The rearrangement uses TRBV15 and TRBJ2-7, with 11 nucleotides matching TRBD1. Germline V gene sequence: CDR1 LNHNV, CDR2 YYDKDF (reference sequence). The CDR3 runs 18 residues. The junction had 13 bases not matched to a gene; V was cut back by 3 bases and J by 3 bases. The CDR3 DNA follows: TGTGCCACCAGCAGCCTATCGGGACAGGGGGGACAACTCTACGAGCAGTACTTC. It yields the protein CATSSLSGQGGQLYEQYF. The entire variable domain, with the rest obtained from reference TRBV15 and TRBJ2-7, is as follows: DAMVIQNPRYQVTQFGKPVTLSCSQTLNHNVMYWYQQKSSQAPKLLFHYYDKDFNNEADTPDNFQSRRPNTSFCFLDIRSPGLGDTAMYLCATSSLSGQGGQLYEQYFGPGTRLTVT.

In this sample, this clonotype turned up a few times. The CDR3 coding sequence is TGTGCCAGCAGCCGGGACAGCACCTATGGCTACACCTTC. This encodes CASSRDSTYGYTF. The chain joins TRBV7-9 to TRBJ1-2; 7 nucleotides align to TRBD1. CDR1 is SEHNR, CDR2 FQNEAQ, per germline (reference sequence). The J segment lost 4 bases and the V segment lost 5 bases, leaving 4 bases of the junction unmatched. CDR3 length: 13 residues.

This sequence joins TRBV20-1 and TRBJ2-6; the D gene is possibly TRBD2 (7 bases). The CDR3 sequence is 14 residues long. Between the trimmed V and J ends, which lost 6 bases and 4 bases, there was a span of 13 bases. Per germline, CDR1 DFQATT and CDR2 SNEGSKA (reference sequence). The DNA of the CDR3 is TGCAGTGCCACTCGGGGGGCCGGGGCCAACGTCCTGACTTTC. Its translation: CSATRGAGANVLTF.

There are a few counts of this clonotype. This chain connects TRBV20-1 to TRBJ1-6; TRBD1 is a possible D gene (5 bases). Per germline, CDR1 DFQATT and CDR2 SNEGSKA (reference sequence). Trimming stripped 1 base from V and 7 bases from J, with 17 bases between. The CDR3 is made up of 16 amino acids. CDR3 residues: CSARVGGSTQNSPLHF. The CDR3 coding sequence is TGCAGTGCTAGAGTGGGGGGTTCGACCCAAAATTCACCCCTCCACTTT.